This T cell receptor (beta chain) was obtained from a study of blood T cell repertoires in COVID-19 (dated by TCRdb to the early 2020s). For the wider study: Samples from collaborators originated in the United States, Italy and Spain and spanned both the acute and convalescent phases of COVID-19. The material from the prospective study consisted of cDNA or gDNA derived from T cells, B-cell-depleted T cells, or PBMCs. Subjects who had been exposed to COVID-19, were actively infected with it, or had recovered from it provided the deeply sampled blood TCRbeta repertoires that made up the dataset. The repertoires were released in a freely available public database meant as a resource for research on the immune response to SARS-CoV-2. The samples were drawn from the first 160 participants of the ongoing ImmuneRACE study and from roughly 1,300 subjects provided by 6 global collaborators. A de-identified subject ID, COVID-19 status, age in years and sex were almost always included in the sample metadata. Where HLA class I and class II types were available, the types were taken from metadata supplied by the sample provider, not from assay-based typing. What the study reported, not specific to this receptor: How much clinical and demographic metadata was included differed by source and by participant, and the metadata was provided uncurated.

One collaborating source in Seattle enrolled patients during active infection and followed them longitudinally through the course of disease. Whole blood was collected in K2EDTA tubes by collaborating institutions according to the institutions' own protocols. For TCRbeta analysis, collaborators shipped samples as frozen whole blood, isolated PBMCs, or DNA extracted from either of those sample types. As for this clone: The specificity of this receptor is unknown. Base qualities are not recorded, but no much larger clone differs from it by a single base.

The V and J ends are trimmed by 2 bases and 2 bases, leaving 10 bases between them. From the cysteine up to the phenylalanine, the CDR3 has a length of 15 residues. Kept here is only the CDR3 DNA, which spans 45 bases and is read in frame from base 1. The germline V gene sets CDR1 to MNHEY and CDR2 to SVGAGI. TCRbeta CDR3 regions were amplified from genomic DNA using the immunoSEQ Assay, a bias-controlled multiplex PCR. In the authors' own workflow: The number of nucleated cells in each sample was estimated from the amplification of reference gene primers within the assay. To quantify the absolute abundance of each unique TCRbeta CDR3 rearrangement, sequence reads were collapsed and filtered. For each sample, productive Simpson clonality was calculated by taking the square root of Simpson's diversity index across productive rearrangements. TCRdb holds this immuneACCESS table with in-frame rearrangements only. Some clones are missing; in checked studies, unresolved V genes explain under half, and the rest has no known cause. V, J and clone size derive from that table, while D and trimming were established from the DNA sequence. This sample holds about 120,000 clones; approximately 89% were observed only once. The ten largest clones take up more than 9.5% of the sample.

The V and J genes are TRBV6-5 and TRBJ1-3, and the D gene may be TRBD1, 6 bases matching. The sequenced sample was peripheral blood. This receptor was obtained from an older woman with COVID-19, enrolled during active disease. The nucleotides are TGTGCCAGCAGTTACCAGACAGGTGCTGGAAACACCATATATTTT. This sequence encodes CASSYQTGAGNTIYF.